These 26 T cell receptor beta chains originate from one sample sequenced in a study of blood T cells in healthy people across ages. It was with a sample-barcoded 5' primer and a J-beta primer mix that a second PCR of about 6 to 12 cycles was run. TCRdb redid the calling of the 5' RACE reads with MiXCR, one entry per CDR3 protein. The sample lists some 760,000 distinct CDR3 sequences, 20% to 25% occurring once. The sample was also reused in another study, on T cells of mothers and their children.

Sequenced material: blood. The receptors were sampled from a boy between 10 and 17 years old in good health.

The CDR3 loop reads CASSRRKDRRVPNEKLFF. The DNA of the CDR3 is TGTGCCAGCAGCAGACGCAAAGACCGGAGGGTGCCTAATGAAAAACTGTTTTTT. The J gene is TRBJ1-4, the V gene TRBV6-7; unclear D gene. TRBV6-7 falls under the ORF class, with uncertain function. Trimming shortened V by 6 bases and J by 3 bases, and 23 bases separated the two germline ends. This CDR3 has 18 residues.

Remarks on this clonotype: The limits of the CDR3 on the DNA are not certain, so only TCRdb's listed CDR3 is given. The J gene is TRBJ2-2, the V gene TRBV9; the listed D gene, TRBD2, was not tested against the DNA. Germline values: CDR1 SGDLS, CDR2 YYNGEE. With termini counted, the CDR3 has 24 amino acids. The CDR3 sequence is CASSVAGTSGYEQYFGPGTGELFF.

The rearrangement uses TRBV3-1 and TRBJ1-1; weak D call: TRBD1 (6 bases). From germline, CDR1 is LGHDT and CDR2 YNNKEL (reference sequence). CDR3 length: 14 residues. Trimming took off 1 base at V and 5 bases at J, with 11 bases between the two ends. CDR3 in DNA: TGTGCCAGCAGCCAAGTCAGGGGAGGGACTGAAGCTTTCTTT. Its translation: CASSQVRGGTEAFF.

This chain connects TRBV4-3 to TRBJ2-7; perhaps TRBD1 as D (6 bases). Trimming left V 0 bases short and J 2 bases short, with 11 bases between. This CDR3 contains 15 residues. CDR1 is LGHNA, CDR2 YSLEER, per germline. As DNA, the CDR3 is TGCGCCAGCAGCCAAGATGATGGGGGCCCCTACGAGCAGTACTTC. Residues: CASSQDDGGPYEQYF.

The chain has TRBV5-5 and TRBJ2-4; TRBD1 aligns across 9 bases. The CDR3 contains 15 residues. V shed 2 bases and J 6 bases; nucleotides not matched to a gene: 6. Germline V gives CDR1 SGHKS, CDR2 YYEKEE (reference sequence). CDR3 nucleotides: TGTGCCAGCAGCTTTTCGGGACAGGGATTAAACATTCAGTACTTC. Translated, it gives CASSFSGQGLNIQYF.

The rearrangement uses TRBV24-1 and TRBJ2-1; 9 bases are a match to TRBD1. The V and J ends lost 3 bases and 8 bases, in that order; junction bases with no gene match: 13. Germline assignment: CDR1 KGHDR and CDR2 SFDVKD. CDR3 length equals 17 residues. CDR3 amino acids: CATSDPHVGTGLYEQFF. In nucleotides, the CDR3 is TGTGCCACCAGTGATCCACACGTCGGGACAGGGCTTTATGAGCAGTTCTTC.

This clonotype was counted only a few times. V usage is TRBV7-2 and J usage is TRBJ1-1; 11 bases match TRBD1. Losses at the gene ends were 3 bases for V and 11 bases for J; bases not matched to a gene: 17. Germline CDR1 and CDR2: SGHTA and FQGNSA. The CDR3 extends over 17 amino acids. CDR3 in amino acids: CASSFAPPRTGGVGAFF. For the CDR3, the DNA is TGTGCCAGCAGCTTTGCACCTCCCCGGACAGGGGGCGTCGGGGCTTTCTTT.

This rearrangement joins TRBV20-1 to TRBJ1-1, with D unclear. The CDR3 runs 18 residues. Germline-derived CDR1 and CDR2 are DFQATT and SNEGSKA (reference sequence). V dropped 3 bases and J dropped 0 bases, with 23 bases sitting between them. Here the CDR3 reads CSARPGGFGASVNTEAFF. The CDR3 DNA reads TGCAGTGCTAGGCCTGGCGGGTTCGGAGCCTCAGTGAACACTGAAGCTTTCTTT.

This clonotype was counted between two and nine times. V is TRBV5-4 and J is TRBJ1-2, with TRBD1 matching over 10 bases. The CDR3 runs 14 residues. The V gene's germline CDR1 is SGHNT and CDR2 YYREEE (reference sequence). Unmatched junction bases numbered 6, after V lost 4 bases and J lost 6 bases. CDR3 protein: CASSIRDRGNGYTF. CDR3 in DNA: TGTGCCAGCAGCATACGGGACAGGGGCAATGGCTACACCTTC.

The chain combines TRBV6-4 with TRBJ1-1; D not resolved. The CDR3 covers 13 residues. CDR1 and CDR2 (germline): MRHNA, SNTAGT. The germline V and J ends were trimmed by 4 bases and 1 base, with 7 bases remaining between them. CDR3 coding DNA: TGTGCCAGCAGTGTGTATAGGAACACTGAAGCTTTCTTT. Its protein product is CASSVYRNTEAFF.

The chain links TRBV18 to TRBJ2-2; D is undetermined. V was clipped by 4 bases and J by 3 bases, with 9 bases between them. This CDR3 spans 14 amino acids. Germline CDR1 reads KGHSH; CDR2 reads LQKENI. The CDR3 nucleotides are TGTGCCAGCTCACGATGGGATGACACCGGGGAGCTGTTTTTT. Its translation is CASSRWDDTGELFF.

The rearrangement uses TRBV29-1 and TRBJ2-2; D tentatively reads TRBD1 or TRBD2 (5 bases each). Trimming took off 8 bases at V and 1 base at J, with 11 bases between the two ends. Germline CDR1 reads SQVTM; CDR2 reads ANQGSEA. CDR3 size: 13 residues. This CDR3 reads CSTRDGNTGELFF. Here the CDR3 DNA reads TGCAGCACCAGGGACGGGAACACCGGGGAGCTGTTTTTT.

The chain uses TRBV7-2 and TRBJ2-5; 7 positions agree with TRBD1. Gene TRBJ2-7 matches the end of the DNA better, so the J call may be wrong. Germline V CDR1 and CDR2: SGHTA, FQGNSA. CDR3 length: 15 amino acids. The CDR3: CASSLVSDRTYEQYF. DNA for the CDR3: TGTGCCAGCAGCTTAGTTTCGGACAGGACCTACGAGCAGTACTTC.

Ten or more counts support this clonotype. The J gene is TRBJ1-2, the V gene TRBV28; 12 bases line up with TRBD1. This CDR3 contains 15 residues. CDR1 and CDR2 (germline): MDHEN, SYDVKM. V shed 4 bases and J 7 bases; nucleotides not matched to a gene: 7. This CDR3 is CASSSSGTGGSGYTF. The CDR3 DNA sequence: TGTGCCAGCAGTTCATCCGGGACAGGGGGCTCTGGCTACACCTTC.

The chain is built from TRBV5-1 and TRBJ1-2; 8 positions match TRBD1. V shed 5 bases and J 13 bases; nucleotides not matched to a gene: 22. The CDR3 has 16 residues. Germline lookup yields CDR1 SGHRS and CDR2 YFSETQ. In DNA, the CDR3 is TGCGCCAGCAGGAAGGACCGGGACAGGACGCCTATGGCTTTCACCTTC. Its translation: CASRKDRDRTPMAFTF.

The chain recombines TRBV20-1 with TRBJ2-2; TRBD2 matches 7 bases. CDR1 and CDR2 from the germline V gene are DFQATT and SNEGSKA (reference sequence). CDR3 length equals 16 residues. Germline trimming cut 0 bases from V and 6 bases from J; bases unmatched to any gene: 10. Here the CDR3 DNA reads TGCAGTGCTAGAGAGGCCGGCGGGAGTGATGCCGGGGAGCTGTTTTTT. This translates into CSAREAGGSDAGELFF.

Only a few counts were recorded for this clonotype. The chain couples TRBV6-6 to TRBJ2-7, with D possibly TRBD2 on 6 matching bases. Trimming cost V 2 bases and J 2 bases, with 10 bases left between them. Per germline, CDR1 MNHNY and CDR2 SVGAGI (reference sequence). There are 14 residues in the CDR3. CDR3 bases: TGTGCCAGCAGTTACGGGCGGGGCACCTACGAGCAGTACTTC. As protein: CASSYGRGTYEQYF.

The chain combines TRBV7-9 with TRBJ1-4; perhaps TRBD1 as D (5 bases). Germline assignment: CDR1 SEHNR and CDR2 FQNEAQ (reference sequence). V lost 5 bases and J 14 bases, leaving 18 bases between the germline ends. This CDR3 region has 13 residues. The CDR3 sequence is CASSRPGGVDLFF. The CDR3 DNA reads as TGTGCCAGCAGCCGGCCGGGGGGTGTAGATCTGTTTTTT.

This clonotype has more than one count but fewer than ten. This chain connects TRBV5-1 to TRBJ2-5; 9 bases agree with TRBD1. Germline CDR1 SGHRS, CDR2 YFSETQ. The CDR3 is 16 residues long. J was trimmed by 4 bases and V by 1 base; bases with no gene match: 8. The CDR3 DNA reads as TGCGCCAGCAGCTTGTCTGGTACAGGGGGCCGAGAGACCCAGTACTTC. Translating gives CASSLSGTGGRETQYF.

The chain carries TRBV6-5 and TRBJ2-5; possibly TRBD2 for D (6 bases). Germline V gene sequence: CDR1 MNHEY, CDR2 SVGAGI. Trimming removed 6 bases at V and 0 bases at J, with 11 bases between. CDR3 length: 14 amino acids. The CDR3 loop reads CASSTRDYQETQYF. CDR3 in DNA: TGTGCCAGCAGCACAAGGGACTACCAAGAGACCCAGTACTTC.

Comment on this clonotype: This may be a read error, as it is one base from a much larger clone. The rearrangement uses TRBV11-2 and TRBJ2-7, with 11 positions matching TRBD1. The V gene's germline CDR1 is SGHAT and CDR2 FQNNGV. The V and J ends lost 6 bases and 2 bases, in that order; junction bases with no gene match: 3. CDR3 size: 14 residues. The chain's CDR3 is CASRPDRGPYEQYF. The CDR3, as DNA: TGTGCCAGCAGACCGGACAGGGGGCCCTACGAGCAGTACTTC.

The V call is TRBV5-1, the J call TRBJ2-5, with D tentatively TRBD2 (5 bases). The V end was cut by 4 bases, the J end by 4 bases, with 17 bases between. CDR1 is SGHRS and CDR2 is YFSETQ in the germline V gene. This CDR3 is built from 15 residues. The DNA for the CDR3 is TGCGCCAGCAGCCATCGGAAATCAGAGGGAGAGACCCAGTACTTC. This translates into CASSHRKSEGETQYF.

This clonotype came up many times. The rearrangement links TRBV4-3 to TRBJ2-5; either TRBD1 or TRBD2 may supply D (5 bases each). The DNA end lines up better with TRBJ2-7; the J call may be wrong. This CDR3 contains 15 residues. Per the germline V gene, CDR1 is LGHNA and CDR2 is YSLEER. Here the CDR3 DNA reads TGCGCCAGCAGCCAAGCCAGGACGGGGCCCTACGAGCAGTACTTC. Translated: CASSQARTGPYEQYF.

This clonotype was counted only a few times. The gene calls are TRBV27 and TRBJ2-3; 7 bases agree with TRBD2. This CDR3 region has 14 residues. Germline V gene lookup returns CDR1 MNHEY and CDR2 SMNVEV (reference sequence). The ends lost 8 bases at V and 2 bases at J; junction bases unmatched: 7. The CDR3 spells CASAIGGDTDTQYF. CDR3 DNA sequence: TGTGCCAGCGCTATTGGGGGGGACACAGATACGCAGTATTTT.

This clonotype has more than one count but fewer than ten. The V gene is TRBV11-2, the J gene TRBJ2-7; D might be TRBD2 (6 bases). The germline V gene has CDR1 SGHAT and CDR2 FQNNGV. The germline V and J ends were trimmed by 3 bases and 2 bases, with 8 bases remaining between them. This CDR3 is built from 13 residues. CDR3 loop: CASSFPSAYEQYF. CDR3 coding DNA: TGTGCCAGCAGCTTTCCTAGCGCCTACGAGCAGTACTTC.

This clonotype appeared a few times. The rearrangement joins TRBV20-1 to TRBJ1-6; D uncertain. The V gene's germline CDR1 is DFQATT and CDR2 SNEGSKA (reference sequence). V lost 3 bases, J lost 7 bases, and 13 bases lay in between. The CDR3 sequence is 14 residues long. DNA of the CDR3: TGCAGTGCTAGGAACCCCGGCAGCAATTCACCCCTCCACTTT. Its protein is CSARNPGSNSPLHF.